Listed here are 24 T cell receptor beta chains from one sample, sequenced in a study of vaccination effects on CD4 cells after COVID-19 (dated by TCRdb to between 2020 and 2023). To identify antigen-specific CD4+ T cell clonotypes by their expansion, the ViraFEST assay first stimulated PBMC with viral peptide pools and then applied TCR sequencing. After about 9 days of culture, CD4+ T cells were isolated with the EasySep CD4+ T cell isolation kit. Each participant got two doses of an mRNA SARS-CoV-2 vaccine, either BNT162b2 or mRNA-1273. For these receptors, no antigen is known. The library came from the immunoSEQ multiplex PCR assay. TCRdb took this table from immuneACCESS and kept in-frame rearrangements with V and J called. Such tables lack part of the clones; where checked against another copy, unresolved V genes explain under half of the gap, and the rest is unexplained. The sample table lists over 25,000 clones, 83% of them with a count of one. Roughly 1.4% of the sample is taken by the ten largest.

The sample in question was CD4+ T cells from PBMCs cultured with HCoV-NL63 spike peptides, obtained after COVID-19 vaccination. The cell subset or site label on this specimen signifies: HCoV-NL63 spike overlapping peptide pool stimulation. The source is a human donor who received a COVID-19 vaccine. Some clones in this sample may be carry-over from other donors' samples.

The chain combines TRBV9 with TRBJ2-5; TRBD1 is a possible D gene (7 bases). Per the germline V gene, CDR1 is SGDLS and CDR2 is YYNGEE. Trimming left V 6 bases short and J 2 bases short, with 17 bases between. The CDR3 is 15 residues long. DNA of the CDR3: TGTGCCAGCACCAGGCAGGGGGGACAGCAAGAGACCCAGTACTTC. Translating it yields CASTRQGGQQETQYF.

This clone was found a few times. V gene TRBV19 combines with J gene TRBJ2-2; D is uncertain. Germline V CDR1 and CDR2: LNHDA, SQIVND (reference sequence). V dropped 2 bases and J dropped 3 bases, with 4 bases sitting between them. This CDR3 contains 13 residues. The CDR3 sequence: CASSIPHTGELFF. CDR3 nucleotide sequence: TGTGCCAGTAGTATACCCCACACCGGGGAGCTGTTTTTT.

This clone was detected once. V usage is TRBV18 and J usage is TRBJ2-7, with TRBD1 identical over 7 bases. The CDR3 spans 14 residues. Germline-derived CDR1 and CDR2 are KGHSH and LQKENI. V lost 4 bases and J lost 3; bases outside the gene matches: 6. DNA of the CDR3: TGTGCCAGCTCACTAACAAGGGACAGCTACGAGCAGTACGTC. Encoded protein: CASSLTRDSYEQYV.

This clone has only a few counts. The sample holds other DNA sequences that translate to the same CDR3. This chain uses TRBV7-2 with TRBJ2-7; 9 nucleotides agree with TRBD2. The CDR3 loop spans 15 amino acids. CDR1 and CDR2 from the germline V gene are SGHTA and FQGNSA. V dropped 0 bases and J dropped 2; count of bases not matched to a gene: 2. The DNA for the CDR3 is TGTGCCAGCAGCTTAGCGGCGGGGGGGCCCTACGAGCAGTACGTC. Translated: CASSLAAGGPYEQYV.

A few counts support this clone. V is TRBV5-6 and J is TRBJ1-6; D is perhaps TRBD1 (6 bases). V was clipped by 0 bases and J by 5 bases, with 15 bases between them. Germline V gene sequence: CDR1 SGHDT, CDR2 YYEEEE. This CDR3 is built from 17 residues. The CDR3 sequence is CASSLAFRTVDNSPLHF. CDR3 nucleotides: TGTGCCAGCAGCTTGGCCTTCAGGACAGTCGATAATTCACCCCTCCACTTT.

This clone has only a few counts. The V gene is TRBV6-2 or TRBV6-3, the J gene TRBJ2-4; D is ambiguous. The V and J ends lost 4 bases and 0 bases respectively, with 10 bases between them. The CDR3 loop spans 15 amino acids. CDR1 is MNHEY and CDR2 is SVGEGT in the germline V gene. Here the CDR3 DNA reads TGTGCCAGCAGTTTCATCGGCCTAGCCAAAAACATTCAGTACTTC. Amino acid sequence: CASSFIGLAKNIQYF.

The J gene is TRBJ2-3, the V gene TRBV6-2 or TRBV6-3; D could derive from TRBD1 or TRBD2 (5 bases each). The CDR3 sequence is 15 residues long. Germline CDR1 and CDR2: MNHEY and SVGEGT. Trimming removed 0 bases from V and 0 bases from J, with 7 bases in between. The CDR3 sequence is CASSYSGASTDTQYF. The CDR3, as DNA: TGTGCCAGCAGTTACTCCGGGGCTAGCACAGATACGCAGTATTTT.

The DNA for the CDR3 is TGTGCCAGCAGCCAAGGCGCAGAGCAAAAACTGTTTTTT. Protein product: CASSQGAEQKLFF. V usage is TRBV3-1 (or the pseudogene TRBV3-2) and J usage is TRBJ1-4; D is ambiguous. V shed 1 base and J shed 9 bases, with 9 bases lying between them. The CDR3 has 13 residues. The V gene's germline CDR1 is LGHDT and CDR2 YNNKEL (reference sequence).

The chain is built from TRBV11-3 and TRBJ2-1, with D perhaps TRBD1 or TRBD2 (5 bases each). This CDR3 contains 13 residues. Trimming pared 5 bases from V and 4 bases from J, leaving 9 bases between. CDR1 and CDR2 (germline): SGHNT, YENEEA. The DNA for the CDR3 is TGTGCCAGCAGCCTCGGGGCGTACAATGAGCAGTTCTTC. Amino acid sequence: CASSLGAYNEQFF.

The gene calls are TRBV28 and TRBJ1-2; the D gene is possibly TRBD1 (6 bases). Looked up from germline, CDR1 is MDHEN and CDR2 is SYDVKM. CDR3 length: 14 residues. Trimming stripped 6 bases from V and 5 bases from J, with 16 bases between. This CDR3 is CASSRGGLRYGYTF. CDR3 nucleotide sequence: TGTGCCAGCAGCCGAGGGGGGCTGAGGTATGGCTACACCTTC.

The chain combines TRBV2 with TRBJ2-3; TRBD2 matches 7 bases. The CDR3 has 15 amino acids. Unmatched junction bases numbered 13, after V lost 6 bases and J lost 7 bases. CDR1 is SNHLY and CDR2 is FYNNEI in the germline V gene. The CDR3 sequence: CASRGGTLLSYTQYF. The CDR3 DNA reads as TGTGCCAGCAGGGGGGGGACCCTTCTATCGTATACGCAGTATTTT.

This sequence joins TRBV10-3 and TRBJ2-2, with 11 positions matching TRBD2. Germline trimming cut 3 bases from V and 4 bases from J; bases unmatched to any gene: 7. This CDR3 comprises 17 residues. Germline CDR1 and CDR2: ENHRY and SYGVKD. The CDR3 region is CAISDPTSGGPTGELFF. The CDR3 DNA is TGTGCCATCAGTGATCCCACTAGCGGGGGACCCACCGGGGAGCTGTTTTTT.

The rearrangement joins TRBV2 to TRBJ2-2; perhaps TRBD1 as D (6 bases). Looked up from germline, CDR1 is SNHLY and CDR2 is FYNNEI. With 7 bases removed from V and 1 base from J, the gap between germline ends came to 13 bases. This CDR3 spans 15 amino acids. The CDR3 DNA reads as TGTGCCAGCAAGAAACAGACAGGGAACACCGGGGAGCTGTTTTTT. The encoded protein is CASKKQTGNTGELFF.

The chain carries TRBV7-2 and TRBJ1-3; D uncertain. Germline loops: CDR1 SGHTA, CDR2 FQGNSA. V lost 1 base to trimming and J lost 4 bases, with 11 bases between them. The length of the CDR3 is 15 residues. In DNA, the CDR3 is TGTGCCAGCAGCTTAGGGTCGGCTCGCGGAAACACCATATATTTT. This gives the protein CASSLGSARGNTIYF.

This chain links TRBV20-1 with TRBJ1-6; the D gene is possibly TRBD1 (6 bases). CDR3 length: 15 amino acids. Trimming removed 3 bases from V and 7 bases from J, with 16 bases in between. Germline CDR1 reads DFQATT; CDR2 reads SNEGSKA (reference sequence). The CDR3 DNA is TGCAGTGCTAGTTTAGGGGGGTGGGGGAATTCACCCCTCCACTTT. Amino acids: CSASLGGWGNSPLHF.

This chain joins TRBV15 and TRBJ1-1; D is unclear. Germline CDR1 LNHNV, CDR2 YYDKDF (reference sequence). V gave up 1 base and J gave up 0 bases, with 9 bases separating them. The CDR3 is 15 amino acids. CDR3 nucleotide sequence: TGTGCCACCAGCAGAGGGACGCTGATGAACACTGAAGCTTTCTTT. Translating gives CATSRGTLMNTEAFF. The full variable domain, in which reference TRBV15 and TRBJ1-1 provide the parts outside the CDR3, is DAMVIQNPRYQVTQFGKPVTLSCSQTLNHNVMYWYQQKSSQAPKLLFHYYDKDFNNEADTPDNFQSRRPNTSFCFLDIRSPGLGDTAMYLCATSRGTLMNTEAFFGQGTRLTVV.

The J gene is TRBJ2-1, the V gene TRBV6-5; a possible D gene is TRBD1 (6 bases). This CDR3 is 16 amino acids long. CDR1 is MNHEY, CDR2 SVGAGI, per germline. V lost 1 base and J 3 bases, leaving 13 bases between the germline ends. This CDR3 is CASSYLSRGGYNEQFF. The CDR3 nucleotides are TGTGCCAGCAGTTACTTATCCAGGGGTGGCTACAATGAGCAGTTCTTC.

This chain links TRBV28 with TRBJ2-2; 7 positions match TRBD1. The CDR3 contains 15 residues. Looked up from germline, CDR1 is MDHEN and CDR2 is SYDVKM. V shed 7 bases, J shed 2 bases, and the junction held 7 bases outside the gene matches. CDR3 sequence reads: CASTLTGTNTGELFF. DNA for the CDR3: TGTGCCAGCACCCTGACAGGGACCAACACCGGGGAGCTGTTTTTT.

The rearrangement joins TRBV10-2 to TRBJ2-3, with 7 positions matching TRBD2. The CDR3 contains 13 residues. V trimming: 8 bases; J trimming: 3 bases; junction bases outside the gene matches: 5. Germline CDR1 WSHSY, CDR2 SAAADI. CDR3 protein: CASGRGTTDTQYF. The DNA of the CDR3 is TGCGCCAGCGGGCGGGGGACGACAGATACGCAGTATTTT.

J is TRBJ2-1 and V is TRBV4-2, with D uncertain. This CDR3 is built from 14 residues. Germline CDR1 is LGHNA and CDR2 is YNFKEQ. V lost 0 bases and J 0 bases, leaving 3 bases between the germline ends. The CDR3 is CASSQEVSYNEQFF. CDR3 DNA sequence: TGTGCCAGCAGCCAAGAGGTCTCCTACAATGAGCAGTTCTTC.

The chain combines TRBV10-1 with TRBJ1-1; 8 bases are shared with TRBD1. The CDR3 covers 16 residues. Germline V gene sequence: CDR1 WNHNN, CDR2 SYGVQD (reference sequence). The V segment lost 5 bases and the J segment 4 bases; nucleotides outside the gene matches: 12. The CDR3 DNA follows: TGCGCCAGCAGTCCGGACAGGGCGGGGGCCGGCACTGAAGCTTTCTTT. It yields the protein CASSPDRAGAGTEAFF.

The chain is built from TRBV6-5 and TRBJ2-3, with D perhaps matching TRBD1 (6 bases). Germline V gives CDR1 MNHEY, CDR2 SVGAGI. V shed 8 bases and J shed 4 bases, with 13 bases lying between them. The CDR3 loop spans 13 amino acids. CDR3 sequence: CASPGTSADTQYF. The CDR3 nucleotides are TGTGCCAGCCCAGGGACAAGTGCAGATACGCAGTATTTT.

CDR3 coding DNA: TGTGCCAGCTCACGGGACAGAACTTTCTCTGGGGCCAACGTCCTGACTTTC. This codes for CASSRDRTFSGANVLTF. The V call is TRBV18, the J call TRBJ2-6, with 7 bases that match TRBD1. The CDR3 covers 17 residues. Trimming removed 4 bases from V and 0 bases from J; junction bases left unmatched: 6. CDR1 and CDR2 (germline): KGHSH, LQKENI.

This clone was found a few times. The rearrangement links TRBV6-5 to TRBJ1-3; D may be TRBD1 (5 bases). Germline-derived CDR1 and CDR2 are MNHEY and SVGAGI. V was trimmed by 5 bases and J by 10 bases, leaving 21 bases between them. The CDR3 has 15 residues. CDR3 nucleotides: TGTGCCAGCAGTCTCCGGGAAGGGGAGGTCGGGACCATATATTTT. Protein: CASSLREGEVGTIYF.